This TCR beta chain was retrieved from a study of response to subunit inactivated influenza vaccine. Broader study findings: Few additional T cells are recruited per seasonal influenza vaccination, authors suggested.

The V gene's germline CDR1 is SGHRS and CDR2 YFSETQ. Trimming pared 4 bases from V and 4 bases from J, leaving 8 bases between. CDR3 length: 12 residues. Worth noting for this clonotype: As yet, its antigen is unknown.

One entry per CDR3 protein, called by TCRdb with MiXCR from the RT-PCR reads. The sample holds about 610,000 distinct CDR3 sequences, 14% seen once. The sample here was PBMCs from blood, taken 11 to 12 days after vaccination. V and J are TRBV5-1 and TRBJ1-1; maybe TRBD1 (5 bases). This clonotype originated in a man aged 45-65 years who received an inactivated influenza vaccine. For the CDR3, the DNA is TGCGCCAGCAGCGGCAGGGCCACTGAAGCTTTCTTT. This gives the protein CASSGRATEAFF.